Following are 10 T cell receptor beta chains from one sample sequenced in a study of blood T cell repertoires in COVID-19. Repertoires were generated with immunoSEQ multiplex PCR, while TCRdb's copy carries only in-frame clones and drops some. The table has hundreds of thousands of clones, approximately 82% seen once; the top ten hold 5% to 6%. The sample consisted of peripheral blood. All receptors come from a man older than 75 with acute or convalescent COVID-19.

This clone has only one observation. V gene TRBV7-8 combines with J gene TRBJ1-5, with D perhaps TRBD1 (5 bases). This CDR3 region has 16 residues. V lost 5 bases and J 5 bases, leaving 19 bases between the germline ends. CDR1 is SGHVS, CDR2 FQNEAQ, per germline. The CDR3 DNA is TGTGCCAGCAGCAGCTCCTCAGGGACGGGAGATCAGCCCCAGCATTTT. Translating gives CASSSSSGTGDQPQHF.

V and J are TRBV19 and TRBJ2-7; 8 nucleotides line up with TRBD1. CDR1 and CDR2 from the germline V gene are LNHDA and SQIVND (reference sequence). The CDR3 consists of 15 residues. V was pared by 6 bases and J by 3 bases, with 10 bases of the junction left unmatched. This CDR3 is CASRRQGATYYEQYF. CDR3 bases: TGTGCCAGTAGGAGGCAGGGGGCTACTTACTACGAGCAGTACTTC.

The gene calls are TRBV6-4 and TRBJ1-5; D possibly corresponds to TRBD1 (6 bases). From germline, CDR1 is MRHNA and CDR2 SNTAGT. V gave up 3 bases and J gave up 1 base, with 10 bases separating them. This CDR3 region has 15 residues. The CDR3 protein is CASSEQGGSNQPQHF. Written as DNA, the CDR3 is TGTGCCAGCAGTGAACAGGGTGGAAGCAATCAGCCCCAGCATTTT.

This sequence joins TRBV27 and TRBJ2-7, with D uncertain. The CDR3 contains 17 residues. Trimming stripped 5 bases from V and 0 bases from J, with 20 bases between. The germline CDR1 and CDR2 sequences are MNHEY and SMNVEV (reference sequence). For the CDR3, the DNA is TGTGCCAGCAGTCCCCAATCGGCAGGTAACCCCTCCTACGAGCAGTACTTC. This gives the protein CASSPQSAGNPSYEQYF.

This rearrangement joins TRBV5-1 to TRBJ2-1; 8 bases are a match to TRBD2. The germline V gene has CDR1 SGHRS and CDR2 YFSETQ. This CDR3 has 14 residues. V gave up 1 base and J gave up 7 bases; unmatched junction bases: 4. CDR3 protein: CASSLRGGYNEQFF. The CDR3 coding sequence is TGCGCCAGCAGCTTGCGGGGGGGTTATAATGAGCAGTTCTTC. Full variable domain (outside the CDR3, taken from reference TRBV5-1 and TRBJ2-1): KAGVTQTPRYLIKTRGQQVTLSCSPISGHRSVSWYQQTPGQGLQFLFEYFSETQRNKGNFPGRFSGRQFSNSRSEMNVSTLELGDSALYLCASSLRGGYNEQFFGPGTRLTVL.

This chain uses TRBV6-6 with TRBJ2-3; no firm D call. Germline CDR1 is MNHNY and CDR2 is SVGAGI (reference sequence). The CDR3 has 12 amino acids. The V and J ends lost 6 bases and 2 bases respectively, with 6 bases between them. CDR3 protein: CASSRYTDTQYF. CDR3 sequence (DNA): TGTGCCAGCAGCCGGTACACAGATACGCAGTATTTT.

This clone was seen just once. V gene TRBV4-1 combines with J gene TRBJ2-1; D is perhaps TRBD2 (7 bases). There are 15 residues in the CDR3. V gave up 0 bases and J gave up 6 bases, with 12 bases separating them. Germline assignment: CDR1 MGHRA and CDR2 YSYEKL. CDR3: CASSQDGGAGNEQFF. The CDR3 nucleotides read TGCGCCAGCAGCCAAGATGGGGGGGCGGGCAATGAGCAGTTCTTC.

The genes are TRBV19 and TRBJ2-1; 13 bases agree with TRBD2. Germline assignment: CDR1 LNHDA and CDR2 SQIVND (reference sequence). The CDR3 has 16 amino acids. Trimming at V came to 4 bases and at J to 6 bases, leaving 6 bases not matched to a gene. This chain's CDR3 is CASSTLTSGRPNEQFF. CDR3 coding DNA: TGTGCCAGTAGTACCCTGACTAGCGGGAGGCCCAATGAGCAGTTCTTC.

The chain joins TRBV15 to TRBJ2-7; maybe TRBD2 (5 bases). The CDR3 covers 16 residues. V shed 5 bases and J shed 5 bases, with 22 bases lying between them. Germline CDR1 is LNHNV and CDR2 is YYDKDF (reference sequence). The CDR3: CATSDPTPRGRDEQYF. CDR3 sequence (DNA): TGTGCCACCAGCGACCCCACCCCCCGGGGTCGCGACGAGCAGTACTTC. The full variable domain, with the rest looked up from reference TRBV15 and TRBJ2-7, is DAMVIQNPRYQVTQFGKPVTLSCSQTLNHNVMYWYQQKSSQAPKLLFHYYDKDFNNEADTPDNFQSRRPNTSFCFLDIRSPGLGDTAMYLCATSDPTPRGRDEQYFGPGTRLTVT.

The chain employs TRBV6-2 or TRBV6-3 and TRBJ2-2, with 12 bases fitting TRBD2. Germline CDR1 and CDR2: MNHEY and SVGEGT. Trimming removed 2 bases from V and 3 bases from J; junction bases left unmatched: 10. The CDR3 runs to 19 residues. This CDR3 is CASSYTPLAGGRDTGELFF. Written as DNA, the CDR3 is TGTGCCAGCAGTTACACCCCACTAGCGGGAGGAAGGGACACCGGGGAGCTGTTTTTT.